This T cell receptor beta chain was recorded in a study of CXCR3-negative and CXCR3-positive naive CD8 T cells. Carrying UMI labels, the TRB cDNA libraries were prepared through 5' RACE. TCRdb reprocessed the 5' RACE reads; each CDR3 protein has one entry and no DNA is given. The sample is made up of 43,000 or so distinct CDR3 sequences, and the top ten hold 1.6% of it. This CDR3 has 14 residues. Germline values: CDR1 SEHNR, CDR2 FQNEAQ (reference sequence). The V and J genes are TRBV7-9 and TRBJ1-5; TCRdb outputs TRBD1, but without DNA this stays unchecked. The sequenced sample was naive CXCR3- CD8+ T cells from blood. Indicated subset: CD45RO-CCR7+CD27+CD95- naive CD8+ T cells lacking CXCR3 (TNR3-). This TCR was sampled from a human donor in good health. Some clones in this sample may be carry-over from other donors' samples. The CDR3 loop reads CASSPTGLNQPQHF.